This TCR beta chain derives from a study of OX40 agonist ivuxolimab in advanced cancers. General notes on the study: Ivuxolimab was a fully human IgG2 agonistic monoclonal antibody targeting the costimulatory receptor OX40 (CD134). The monotherapy dose-escalation portion (N ≈ 50 patients) of the phase I ivuxolimab trial is reported in the paper. The dose-escalation cohort was 80% to 90% male with a mean age of 60 years, ranging from 23 to 79. Among the 50 to 55 dose-escalation patients, some 19 had hepatocellular carcinoma, roughly 15 melanoma, 9 renal cell carcinoma and 9 head and neck cancer. Intravenous ivuxolimab was administered to patients every 2 weeks at six dose levels: 0.01, 0.1, 0.3, 1.5, 3 and 10 mg/kg. Prior anti-PD-1, anti-PD-L1 or anti-CTLA-4 therapy was permitted, and 40% to 50% of dose-escalation patients had received checkpoint inhibitors. Peripheral TCRbeta sequencing aimed to test whether ivuxolimab altered TCR sequence diversity and caused clonal T-cell expansion. Partial responses occurred in three dose-escalation patients, of whom one had hepatocellular carcinoma and two had cutaneous melanoma. What the study reported, not specific to this receptor: In the 0.1-3.0 mg/kg groups, partial responders had among the lowest normalized peripheral clonal expansion, particularly in CD8+ T cells. After ivuxolimab, expanded clones were on average more numerous among CD8+ T cells than among CD4+ T cells. Low levels of normalized T-cell clonal expansion were also shown by some nonresponding patients. Antigen specificity was not determined for the clonally expanded peripheral T cells. At doses of 0.1 to 3.0 mg/kg, clonal expansion of both CD4+ and CD8+ blood T cells was observed from baseline to week 6.

Per the germline V gene, MDHEN is the CDR1 and SYDVKM is the CDR2. Taken from cysteine to phenylalanine, the CDR3 has 13 residues. The retained sequence is limited to the CDR3, 39 bases, with the frame set at the first base. As for this clone: What antigen it recognizes has not been identified. No per-base quality is available; no much larger clone lies one base away.

Patients with a history of autoimmune disease or receiving systemic immunosuppression were excluded from the trial. Peripheral blood for TCR sequencing was drawn from every dose cohort at baseline, at cycle 4 day 1 and at cycle 7 day 1. Samples were obtained from an open-label, multicenter, first-in-human phase I dose-escalation trial of ivuxolimab. Adults with locally advanced or metastatic head and neck squamous cell, hepatocellular, melanoma or renal cell carcinoma were enrolled in the trial. Before TCR sequencing, CD4+ T cells and CD8+ T cells from peripheral blood were sorted into separate populations. For sequencing of the TCRbeta CDR3 region, genomic DNA was extracted from the sorted cells. The immunoSEQ Assay was used to sequence the TCRbeta CDR3 regions. TCRdb re-hosts the immuneACCESS table, in-frame sequences only. Its copies lack some clones; in the studies checked, an unresolved V gene accounts for under half of them, and the cause for the rest is not known. The table for this sample lists approximately 130,000 clones; about 93% of them were counted only once. The top ten clonotypes cover about 0.93% of the sample.

Here the sequenced sample was CD4+ or CD8+ T cells sorted from blood, taken in a trial of the OX40 agonist ivuxolimab. This chain joins TRBV28 to TRBJ2-1; the D gene is perhaps TRBD1, from 6 matching bases. The TCR was taken from an adult with an advanced solid tumor such as melanoma, head and neck, liver or kidney cancer. At the DNA level, the sequence is TGTGGTACTAGGGACACGACGTACAATGAGCAGTTCTTC. Its protein product is CGTRDTTYNEQFF.